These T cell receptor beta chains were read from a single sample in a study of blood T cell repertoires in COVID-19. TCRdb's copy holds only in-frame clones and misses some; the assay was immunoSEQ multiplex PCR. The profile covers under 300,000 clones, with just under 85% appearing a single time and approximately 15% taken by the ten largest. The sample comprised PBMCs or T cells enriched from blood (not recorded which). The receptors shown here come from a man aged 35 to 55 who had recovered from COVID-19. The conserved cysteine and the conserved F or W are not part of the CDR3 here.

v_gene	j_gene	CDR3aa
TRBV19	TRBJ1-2	ASSEGLNYGYT
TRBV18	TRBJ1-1	ASSPPFAANTEAF
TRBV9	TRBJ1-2	ASSRGTGEDGYT
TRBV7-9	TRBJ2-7	ASSLGPVYEQY
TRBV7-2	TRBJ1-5	ASSWGGSTQPQH
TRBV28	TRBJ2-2	ASSKYRGGRGTGELF
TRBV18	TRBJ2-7	ASSPQRGDFYEQY
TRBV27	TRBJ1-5	ASILRTVENQPQH
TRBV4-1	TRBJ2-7	ASSQTLPRDEQY
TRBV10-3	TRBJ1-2	AISDSREGYGYT
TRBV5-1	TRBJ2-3	ASSLGTQHGDTQY
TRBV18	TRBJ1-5	ASSPPRGGQPQH
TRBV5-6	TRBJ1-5	ASSILLRYSNQPQH
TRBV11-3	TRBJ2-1	ASSFYAGYNEQF
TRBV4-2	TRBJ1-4	ASSQERWKLF
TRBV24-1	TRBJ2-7	ATSERQGSAAEQY
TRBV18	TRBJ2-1	ASSGKSGEYQYNEQF
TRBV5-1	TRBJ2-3	ASSLIPGTDTQY
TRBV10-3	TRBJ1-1	AIRAGQGFTEAF
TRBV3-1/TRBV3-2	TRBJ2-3	ASSPHSTSNTDTQY
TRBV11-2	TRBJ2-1	ASSWAGTYNEQF
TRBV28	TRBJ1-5	ASSLPSNQPQH
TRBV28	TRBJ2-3	ASSLERATDTQY
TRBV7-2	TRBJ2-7	ASSLRATSGSYEQY
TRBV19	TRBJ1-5	ASSIGAQGQH
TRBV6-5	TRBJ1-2	ASSYANPLENYGYT
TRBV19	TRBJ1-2	ASRTGKNYGYT
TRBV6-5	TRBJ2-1	ASSSTSGRFAEQF
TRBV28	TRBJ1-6	ASSLWTANSYNSPLH
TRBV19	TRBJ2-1	ASSWTLYNEQF
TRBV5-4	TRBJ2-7	ASSLLGASYEQY
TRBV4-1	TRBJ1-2	ASSQVGGGGYT
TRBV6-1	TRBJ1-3	ASSERWGEGNTIY
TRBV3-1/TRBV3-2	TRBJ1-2	ASSHTTGGGYT
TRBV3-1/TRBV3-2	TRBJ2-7	ASSQTSGSYEQY
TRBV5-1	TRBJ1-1	ASSLDRGELGTEAF
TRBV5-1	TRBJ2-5	ASSLAGLAGRETQY
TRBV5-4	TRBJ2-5	ASSARSGRAGQETQY
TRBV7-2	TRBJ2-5	ASSQQHTGQETQY